What follows describes a single T cell receptor (beta chain). Its antigen remains unidentified. The data are from a study of OX40 agonist ivuxolimab in advanced cancers. Broader study findings: Within 6 weeks, CD4+ and CD8+ blood T cells expanded clonally at 0.1 to 3.0 mg/kg. Antigen specificity of clonally expanded peripheral T cells was not established.

TCRdb's table, derived via immunoSEQ multiplex PCR, lists solely in-frame clones and lacks some. The repertoire holds about 23,000 clones, with 88% as singletons. Sequencing used CD4+ or CD8+ T cells sorted from blood, obtained in a trial of the OX40 agonist ivuxolimab. This TCR was recovered from an adult with an advanced solid tumor such as melanoma, head and neck, liver or kidney cancer.

CDR3 protein: CASSLSGSHETQYF. For the CDR3, the DNA is TGCGCCAGCAGCTTAAGCGGGAGTCATGAGACCCAGTACTTC. The rearrangement uses TRBV5-1 and TRBJ2-5; 8 nucleotides align to TRBD2. CDR3 length: 14 residues. After removal of 2 bases from V and 5 bases from J, the junction contained 5 bases not matched to a gene. CDR1 is SGHRS, CDR2 YFSETQ, per germline. Full variable domain (remainder filled in from reference TRBV5-1 and TRBJ2-5): KAGVTQTPRYLIKTRGQQVTLSCSPISGHRSVSWYQQTPGQGLQFLFEYFSETQRNKGNFPGRFSGRQFSNSRSEMNVSTLELGDSALYLCASSLSGSHETQYFGPGTRLLVL.